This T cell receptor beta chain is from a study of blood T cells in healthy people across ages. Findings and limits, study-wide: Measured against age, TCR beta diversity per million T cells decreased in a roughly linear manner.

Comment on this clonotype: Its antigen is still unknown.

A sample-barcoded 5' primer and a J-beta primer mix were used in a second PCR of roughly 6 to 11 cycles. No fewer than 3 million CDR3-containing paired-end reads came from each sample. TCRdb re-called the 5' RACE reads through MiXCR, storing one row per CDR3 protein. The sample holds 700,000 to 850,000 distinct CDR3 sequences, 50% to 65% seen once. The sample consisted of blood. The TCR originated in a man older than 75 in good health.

In DNA form, the CDR3 reads TGCGCCAGCAGAGAGGGGCCGGACAATGAGCAGTTCTTC. This codes for CASREGPDNEQFF. This rearrangement joins TRBV5-1 to TRBJ2-1; D might be TRBD1 or TRBD2, each matching 5 bases. V lost 5 bases and J 5 bases, leaving 11 bases between the germline ends. The V gene's germline CDR1 is SGHRS and CDR2 YFSETQ. The CDR3 sequence is 13 residues long.